This T cell receptor beta chain was identified in a study of blood T cell repertoires in COVID-19. For the study at large: Samples taken during acute and convalescent COVID-19 were collected in the United States, Italy and Spain. Sources were T cells, B-cell-depleted T cells, or PBMCs; the material itself was cDNA or gDNA.

This CDR3 spans 15 amino acids. CDR1 is SGHKS, CDR2 YYEKEE, per germline (reference sequence). V was clipped by 4 bases and J by 7 bases; unmatched bases: 13. Some clones are missing from TCRdb's copy, which holds only in-frame ones; the method was immunoSEQ multiplex PCR. The table records under 300,000 clones, around 90% of them present only once. Seattle patient enrollment occurred during active infection, with longitudinal follow-up thereafter. Sequencing was done on a sample of peripheral blood. This clonotype was obtained from a young man with COVID-19, enrolled during active disease. J is TRBJ1-2 and V is TRBV5-5; the match to TRBD1 covers 7 bases. In nucleotides, the CDR3 is TGTGCCAGCAGCAGGGACAGCCCCGTGGCGGCTGGCTACACCTTC. Its protein is CASSRDSPVAAGYTF.